This is a list of T cell receptor beta chains from one sample in a study of blood T cells in healthy people across ages. TCRdb called the 5' RACE reads again in MiXCR, with one record for every CDR3 protein. The sample lists hundreds of thousands of distinct CDR3 sequences, approximately 25% occurring once. This sample was also put to use in a study of T cells of mothers and their children.

Sequenced material: blood. All receptors come from a boy aged 5 to 17 in good health. Both conserved end residues are part of each CDR3. D genes are given only for firm matches. Size values are once, few and many counts, or a class for expanded clones, and some rows have none.

TRBV7-2	TRBD1	.	TRBJ2-7	TGTGCCAGCAGCCTGGACAGGGGGGGAGAGCAGCACTTC	CASSLDRGGEQHF
TRBV7-2	.	few	TRBJ1-2	TGTGCCAGCAGCGATGGGGCCTTTTTGCAAGGCTACACCTTC	CASSDGAFLQGYTF
TRBV14	.	.	TRBJ1-2	TGTGCCAGCAGCCCGGGCGTGACTAACTATGGCTACACCTTC	CASSPGVTNYGYTF
TRBV29-1	TRBD1	few	TRBJ2-2	TGCAGCGCTGGACAGGGGGTTTCGAACACCGGGGAGCTGTTTTTT	CSAGQGVSNTGELFF
TRBV7-2	.	.	TRBJ2-5	TGTGCCAGCAGCATGAGCGGGCCTCAAGAGACCCAGTACTTC	CASSMSGPQETQYF
TRBV24-1	.	few	TRBJ2-5	TGTGCCACCAGTATAGGCGAGACCCAGTACTTC	CATSIGETQYF
TRBV27	.	.	TRBJ2-1	TGTGCCAGCACGAGTTGGGGCGGTGAGCAGTTCTTC	CASTSWGGEQFF
TRBV7-9	TRBD2	.	TRBJ2-3	TGTGCCAGCAGCTTAGACGAAGCGGGAGGGGCCTGGGATACGCAGTATTTT	CASSLDEAGGAWDTQYF
TRBV4-3	.	few	TRBJ2-2	TGCGCCAGCAGCCAAGTTTATGACGGGGAGCTGTTTTTT	CASSQVYDGELFF
TRBV12-3/TRBV12-4	.	few	TRBJ1-6	TGTGCCAGCAGTTTCCTAAGCTCCTATAATTCACCCCTCCACTTT	CASSFLSSYNSPLHF
TRBV20-1	TRBD2	few	TRBJ2-1	TGCAGTGCACTAGCGGACAATGAGCAGTTCTTC	CSALADNEQFF
TRBV4-1	TRBD1	few	TRBJ1-1	TGCGCCAGCAGCCAGCCGGGACAGGGTTTGACTGAAGCTTTCTTT	CASSQPGQGLTEAFF
TRBV29-1	.	few	TRBJ1-1	TGCAGCGTTGAAGGAGGGGGGGCCGAGAACACTGAAGCTTTCTTT	CSVEGGGAENTEAFF
TRBV29-1	.	.	TRBJ1-2	TGCAGCACCGAAGCAGTCTACTATGGCTACACCTTC	CSTEAVYYGYTF
TRBV7-9	.	.	TRBJ2-2	TGTGCCAGCAGCTTCCCGGCAACGAACACCGGGGAGCTGTTTTTT	CASSFPATNTGELFF
TRBV13	.	.	TRBJ1-1	TGTGCCAGCAGCCTCCGACAGTACAACACTGAAGCTTTCTTT	CASSLRQYNTEAFF
TRBV5-6	.	few	TRBJ1-2	TGTGCCAGCAACAGCGGGGGCTTGCGTAACTATGGCTACACCTTC	CASNSGGLRNYGYTF
TRBV9	TRBD2	.	TRBJ2-1	TGTGCCAGCAGCCCCATGTCAGCGGGAGGCTACAATGAGCAGTTCTTC	CASSPMSAGGYNEQFF
TRBV7-9	.	.	TRBJ1-2	TGTGCCAGCAGCGCCCTGGGCCCTTATGGCTACACCTTC	CASSALGPYGYTF
TRBV27	TRBD2	.	TRBJ2-5	TGTGCCAGCAGTCCACGGAATGGCGGGGGGCGGACCCAGTACTTC	CASSPRNGGGRTQYF
TRBV4-1	TRBD2	.	TRBJ2-5	TGCGCCAGCAGCCCCGTAGCGGGCCAAGAGACCCAGTACTTC	CASSPVAGQETQYF
TRBV11-2	TRBD2	.	TRBJ2-1	TGTGCCAGCAGCCGTATGGGACTAGCGGGCAACAATGAGCAGTTCTTC	CASSRMGLAGNNEQFF
TRBV20-1	TRBD1	few	TRBJ1-1	TGCAGTGCTAGAGATCGGGACAGGGTGCTTCAACAACGGGCTGAAGCTTTCTTT	CSARDRDRVLQQRAEAFF
TRBV7-3	.	.	TRBJ2-7	TGTGCCAGCAGCTTAAATGGTCGGGGACAAGGAAATCAGTACTTC	CASSLNGRGQGNQYF
TRBV29-1	.	few	TRBJ2-7	TGCAGCGTTGGGCCCTTTTCCTACGAGCAGTACTTC	CSVGPFSYEQYF
TRBV20-1	TRBD2	.	TRBJ2-3	TGCAGTTGCTTTGGGGGGGTCGCCACAGATACGCAGTATTTT	CSCFGGVATDTQYF
TRBV25-1	.	.	TRBJ2-3	TGTGCCAGCAGTTTTCCCTTAACAGATACGCAGTATTTT	CASSFPLTDTQYF
TRBV4-3	.	.	TRBJ2-1	TGCGCCAGCAGCCAAGATCTGGCCCCAGCAACCTACAATGAGCAGTTCTTC	CASSQDLAPATYNEQFF
TRBV19	.	.	TRBJ1-4	TGTGCCAGTAGTCTCTCCCCTGGTGAAAAACTGTTTTTT	CASSLSPGEKLFF
TRBV28	.	.	TRBJ2-5	TGTGCCAGCAGTTTTAGGGCTCCCCAAGAGACCCAGTACTTC	CASSFRAPQETQYF
TRBV7-3	TRBD1	few	TRBJ2-2	TGTGCCAGCAGCAAGACAGGGGGCGGAACCGGGGAGCTGTTTTTT	CASSKTGGGTGELFF
TRBV27	.	.	TRBJ2-7	TGTGCCAGCAGTTTATCGTCCCGGGTGGAGCAGTACTTC	CASSLSSRVEQYF
TRBV19	.	few	TRBJ1-1	TGTGCCAGTAGATGGAGGGGAGAGAACACTGAAGCTTTCTTT	CASRWRGENTEAFF
TRBV7-2	.	few	TRBJ2-3	TGTGCCAGCAGCTACCCTAGCACAGATACGCAGTATTTT	CASSYPSTDTQYF
TRBV20-1	.	.	TRBJ1-1	TGCAGTGCTAGAGCTTCACTGAACACTGAAGCTTTCTTT	CSARASLNTEAFF
TRBV5-1	.	few	TRBJ2-1	TGCGCCAGCAGCACGGACCCTACGTCCTACAATGAGCAGTTCTTC	CASSTDPTSYNEQFF
TRBV15	.	.	TRBJ1-2	TGTGCCACCAGCAATCTTCTAGGGGACCTCTATGGCTACACCTTC	CATSNLLGDLYGYTF
TRBV18	TRBD2	.	TRBJ2-3	TGTGCCAACTCAGCCAGGGGGACTAGCATGGATACGCAGTATTTT	CANSARGTSMDTQYF
TRBV13	TRBD2	few	TRBJ2-1	TGTGCCAGCAGCTTAGTAGCGGGCCACTACAATGAGCAGTTCTTC	CASSLVAGHYNEQFF
TRBV27	TRBD1	few	TRBJ2-7	TGTGCCAGCAGTCTAGAGGGACAGTGGCCCCACGAGCAGTACTTC	CASSLEGQWPHEQYF
TRBV9	TRBD1	.	TRBJ1-1	TGTGCCAGCAGCGGTATTGACAGGGGGAACACTGAAGCTTTCTTT	CASSGIDRGNTEAFF
TRBV7-8	.	few	TRBJ2-7	TGTGCCAGCAGCTTTCAGGGCTACGAGCAGTACTTC	CASSFQGYEQYF
TRBV25-1	TRBD2	.	TRBJ2-4	TGTGCCAGCAGTGATCGGCTAGCGGGAGACATTCGGTACTTC	CASSDRLAGDIRYF
TRBV4-1	TRBD2	few	TRBJ2-7	TGCGCCAGCAGCCCACTAGCGGGAACCGCCTACGAGCAGTACTTC	CASSPLAGTAYEQYF
TRBV7-2	TRBD2	few	TRBJ2-5	TGTGCCAGCAGGCGGGGTATCGGGGGGGCCCGAGAGACCCAGTACTTC	CASRRGIGGARETQYF
TRBV7-2	.	.	TRBJ2-7	TGTGCCAGCAGCCCCGAACCTGTATCGACCTACGAGCAGTACTTC	CASSPEPVSTYEQYF
TRBV14	.	.	TRBJ2-1	TGTGCCAGCAGCCCTAGGAGGGTGAGCTCCTACAATGAGCAGTTCTTC	CASSPRRVSSYNEQFF